The 27 T cell receptor beta chains presented below share a single source sample, sequenced in a study of blood T cell repertoires in COVID-19. Produced via immunoSEQ multiplex PCR; TCRdb's table is partial and in-frame only. The sample includes about 42,000 clones, roughly nine tenths of them seen just once. Sequencing used peripheral blood. These receptors all stem from a woman aged 80 or over in a cohort sampled during active or convalescent COVID-19.

The genes are TRBV20-1 and TRBJ2-7; TRBD2 matches 7 bases. Germline trimming cut 3 bases from V and 8 bases from J; bases unmatched to any gene: 13. This CDR3 has 14 amino acids. Germline V CDR1 and CDR2: DFQATT, SNEGSKA (reference sequence). The CDR3 reads CSASLISAGRKQYF. Here the CDR3 DNA reads TGCAGTGCTAGTCTGATCTCAGCGGGAAGGAAGCAGTACTTC.

The rearrangement joins TRBV19 to TRBJ1-5, with D tentatively TRBD1 (5 bases). The ends were cut back, 4 bases at V and 3 bases at J, with 13 bases in the middle. The CDR3 is made up of 15 amino acids. Germline V gene data show CDR1 as LNHDA and CDR2 as SQIVND (reference sequence). Written as DNA, the CDR3 is TGTGCCAGTAGTAAGGCAGGGTCGGCCAATCAGCCCCAGCATTTT. Protein sequence: CASSKAGSANQPQHF.

V gene TRBV20-1 combines with J gene TRBJ2-1, with D maybe TRBD2 (5 bases). Germline lookup yields CDR1 DFQATT and CDR2 SNEGSKA (reference sequence). The V end lost 3 bases, the J end lost 3 bases, and 15 bases lay between the germline ends. This CDR3 has 15 residues. The CDR3 DNA reads as TGCAGTGCTAGTCGGGGAGCTCGGGGCTACAATGAGCAGTTCTTC. It yields the protein CSASRGARGYNEQFF.

The chain recombines TRBV7-9 with TRBJ1-5; TRBD1 matches at 12 bases. CDR3 length equals 14 residues. V gave up 5 bases and J gave up 6 bases; unmatched junction bases: 2. Germline-derived CDR1 and CDR2 are SEHNR and FQNEAQ (reference sequence). The CDR3 DNA sequence: TGTGCCAGCAGCGGGACAGGGGGCTTTCAGCCCCAGCATTTT. Translation: CASSGTGGFQPQHF.

This clone appeared once. The V gene is TRBV24-1, the J gene TRBJ2-7; 7 bases fit TRBD1. This CDR3 contains 13 residues. V lost 4 bases and J lost 4; bases outside the gene matches: 3. Germline lookup yields CDR1 KGHDR and CDR2 SFDVKD. This chain's CDR3 is CATSDPGQYEQYF. The CDR3 region has the DNA TGTGCCACCAGTGACCCGGGACAGTACGAGCAGTACTTC.

The rearrangement uses TRBV18 and TRBJ2-7; 8 nucleotides match TRBD1. Trimming took 0 bases from V and 5 from J; bases not matched to a gene: 12. This CDR3 contains 17 residues. Germline values: CDR1 KGHSH, CDR2 LQKENI. The CDR3 DNA sequence: TGTGCCAGCTCACCACCGAGAGGGACAGGCCCTCGGGACGAGCAGTACTTC. Residues: CASSPPRGTGPRDEQYF.

V gene TRBV5-6 combines with J gene TRBJ2-1; 9 nucleotides line up with TRBD2. CDR1 SGHDT and CDR2 YYEEEE come from the germline V gene. The ends lost 3 bases at V and 7 bases at J; junction bases unmatched: 8. This CDR3 region has 15 residues. The CDR3 region has the DNA TGTGCCAGCAGCTATTTAGCGGGAGTAGGGAATGAGCAGTTCTTC. Protein product: CASSYLAGVGNEQFF.

The rearrangement uses TRBV11-3 and TRBJ2-7, with 12 bases that match TRBD1. The germline CDR1 and CDR2 sequences are SGHNT and YENEEA. The CDR3 totals 18 residues. The V segment lost 1 base and the J segment 5 bases; nucleotides outside the gene matches: 12. The CDR3 nucleotides read TGTGCCAGCAGCTTAGGGTTCTTGGGGACAGGGGGCTTCAACGAGCAGTACTTC. It yields the protein CASSLGFLGTGGFNEQYF. Using reference TRBV11-3 and TRBJ2-7 for the parts outside the CDR3, the full variable domain is EAGVVQSPRYKIIEKKQPVAFWCNPISGHNTLYWYLQNLGQGPELLIRYENEEAVDDSQLPKDRFSAERLKGVDSTLKIQPAELGDSAVYLCASSLGFLGTGGFNEQYFGPGTRLTVT.

The chain carries TRBV7-2 and TRBJ2-3; tentatively, D is TRBD1 (5 bases). Germline V CDR1 and CDR2: SGHTA, FQGNSA. The CDR3 runs to 15 residues. The V end lost 3 bases, the J end lost 4 bases, and 14 bases lay between the germline ends. In DNA form, the CDR3 reads TGTGCCAGCAGCTTCTATGGTCAGGGTTCAGATACGCAGTATTTT. It specifies CASSFYGQGSDTQYF.

This clone showed up just once. This rearrangement joins TRBV11-2 to TRBJ2-1, with D possibly being TRBD2 (6 bases). Germline V gene sequence: CDR1 SGHAT, CDR2 FQNNGV. CDR3 length: 13 residues. V shed 5 bases and J shed 10 bases, with 15 bases lying between them. CDR3 coding DNA: TGTGCCAGCAGCCGGGCAGGCGGAGGGGAGCAGTTCTTC. It translates to CASSRAGGGEQFF.

The chain combines TRBV30 with TRBJ1-5; weak D call: TRBD1 (6 bases). The V gene's germline CDR1 is GTSNPN and CDR2 SVGIG (reference sequence). This CDR3 contains 13 residues. The V gene lost 1 base and the J gene lost 5 bases, with 9 bases spanning the gap. This chain's CDR3 is CAWSGQEHQPQHF. The CDR3 bases are TGTGCCTGGAGTGGACAGGAACATCAGCCCCAGCATTTT.

The CDR3 here is CASSSDISAYEQYF. The CDR3 DNA sequence: TGTGCCAGCAGTAGCGATATCTCTGCCTACGAGCAGTACTTC. The chain carries TRBV6-6 and TRBJ2-7; D gene ambiguous. This CDR3 spans 14 amino acids. V was clipped by 5 bases and J by 2 bases, with 13 bases between them. The germline V gene encodes CDR1 MNHNY and CDR2 SVGAGI (reference sequence).

This clone was picked up one time. The chain is built from TRBV30 and TRBJ1-5; TRBD1 might be the D (5 bases). This CDR3 is 15 amino acids long. The ends were cut back, 1 base at V and 7 bases at J, with 17 bases in the middle. Per the germline V gene, CDR1 is GTSNPN and CDR2 is SVGIG (reference sequence). CDR3 loop: CAWSDPGGGRQPQHF. The DNA for the CDR3 is TGTGCCTGGAGTGATCCCGGCGGGGGGAGGCAGCCCCAGCATTTT. Based on the CDR3 plus reference TRBV30 and TRBJ1-5, the full variable domain is SQTIHQWPATLVQPVGSPLSLECTVEGTSNPNLYWYRQAAGRGLQLLFYSVGIGQISSEVPQNLSASRPQDRQFILSSKKLLLSDSGFYLCAWSDPGGGRQPQHFGDGTRLSIL.

J is TRBJ2-7 and V is TRBV19; 8 bases are shared with TRBD1. Losses at the gene ends were 3 bases for V and 3 bases for J; bases not matched to a gene: 13. Germline V gives CDR1 LNHDA, CDR2 SQIVND (reference sequence). This CDR3 comprises 17 residues. CDR3 in amino acids: CASSIGGRTGSNYEQYF. The CDR3 DNA follows: TGTGCCAGTAGTATTGGAGGGCGGACAGGGAGCAACTACGAGCAGTACTTC.

CDR3 in amino acids: CASKPGETDTQYF. CDR3 bases: TGTGCCAGCAAGCCCGGAGAAACAGATACGCAGTATTTT. This chain joins TRBV13 and TRBJ2-3; D is undetermined. Germline-derived CDR1 and CDR2 are PRHDT and FYEKMQ (reference sequence). The germline V and J ends were trimmed by 7 bases and 3 bases, with 11 bases remaining between them. This CDR3 is 13 amino acids long.

This clone was observed a single time. The chain has TRBV10-1 and TRBJ2-5, with TRBD2 matching 8 bases. The CDR3 has 14 amino acids. Germline assignment: CDR1 WNHNN and CDR2 SYGVQD (reference sequence). The junction had 3 bases not matched to a gene; V was cut back by 3 bases and J by 3 bases. The CDR3 DNA reads TGCGCCAGCAGTGAAACTAGCGGCAAAGAGACCCAGTACTTC. It specifies CASSETSGKETQYF.

The chain uses TRBV2 and TRBJ1-2; D ambiguous. The germline V and J ends were trimmed by 3 bases and 4 bases, with 24 bases remaining between them. Germline V lookup: CDR1 SNHLY, CDR2 FYNNEI. CDR3 length equals 18 residues. The chain's CDR3 is CASSDTLRTRFPLYGYTF. CDR3 coding DNA: TGTGCCAGCAGTGATACCCTCCGCACCCGCTTCCCACTCTATGGCTACACCTTC. Full variable domain (rest looked up from reference TRBV2 and TRBJ1-2): EPEVTQTPSHQVTQMGQEVILRCVPISNHLYFYWYRQILGQKVEFLVSFYNNEISEKSEIFDDQFSVERPDGSNFTLKIRSTKLEDSAMYFCASSDTLRTRFPLYGYTFGSGTRLTVV.

V usage is TRBV11-2 and J usage is TRBJ1-4; D remains unclear. There are 14 residues in the CDR3. The germline gives CDR1 SGHAT, CDR2 FQNNGV. The V end lost 0 bases, the J end lost 7 bases, and 9 bases lay between the germline ends. Here the CDR3 DNA reads TGTGCCAGCAGCTTAGAGAGGGTGGGTGAAAAACTGTTTTTT. It specifies CASSLERVGEKLFF.

This clone has only one observation. The CDR3, as DNA: TGTGCCAGCAGCCCGGGTAGCGGGAGGGTAGAGCAGTACTTC. Translation: CASSPGSGRVEQYF. The chain combines TRBV7-2 with TRBJ2-7; 11 nucleotides match TRBD2. J was trimmed by 7 bases and V by 5 bases; bases with no gene match: 7. The germline gives CDR1 SGHTA, CDR2 FQGNSA. The CDR3 is made up of 14 amino acids.

This sequence joins TRBV19 and TRBJ2-1; 7 bases are shared with TRBD2. The CDR3 has 17 amino acids. After removal of 1 base from V and 1 base from J, the junction contained 7 bases not matched to a gene. Germline V gives CDR1 LNHDA, CDR2 SQIVND (reference sequence). CDR3 loop: CASSIGWTSKSYNEQFF. DNA for the CDR3: TGTGCCAGTAGTATAGGTTGGACTAGTAAGTCCTACAATGAGCAGTTCTTC.

The chain employs TRBV2 and TRBJ1-5, with TRBD1 as a possible D gene (5 bases). Per the germline V gene, CDR1 is SNHLY and CDR2 is FYNNEI. This CDR3 has 13 residues. V was pared by 6 bases and J by 7 bases, with 13 bases between. The chain's CDR3 is CASRGEVGQPQHF. The DNA for the CDR3 is TGTGCCAGCAGAGGGGAAGTCGGACAGCCCCAGCATTTT. The whole variable domain, filled in from reference TRBV2 and TRBJ1-5, reads EPEVTQTPSHQVTQMGQEVILRCVPISNHLYFYWYRQILGQKVEFLVSFYNNEISEKSEIFDDQFSVERPDGSNFTLKIRSTKLEDSAMYFCASRGEVGQPQHFGDGTRLSIL.

This clone was observed a handful of times. The chain combines TRBV29-1 with TRBJ2-5; 9 bases are shared with TRBD2. This CDR3 region has 14 residues. From germline, CDR1 is SQVTM and CDR2 ANQGSEA. V shed 7 bases, J shed 1 base, and the junction held 7 bases outside the gene matches. CDR3 residues: CSGGGTSSQETQYF. Here the CDR3 DNA reads TGCAGCGGGGGCGGGACTAGCTCCCAAGAGACCCAGTACTTC. Drawing the rest from reference TRBV29-1 and TRBJ2-5, the complete variable domain is SAVISQKPSRDICQRGTSLTIQCQVDSQVTMMFWYRQQPGQSLTLIATANQGSEATYESGFVIDKFPISRPNLTFSTLTVSNMSPEDSSIYLCSGGGTSSQETQYFGPGTRLLVL.

This clone came up a few times. The limits of the CDR3 on the DNA are not certain, so only TCRdb's listed CDR3 is given. V gene TRBV6-5 combines with J gene TRBJ1-6; TRBD1, as called in the table, went unchecked against the DNA. The CDR3 is 15 amino acids long, termini counted. Germline CDR1 reads MNHEY; CDR2 reads SVGAGI. The CDR3: CASILGQGDSVPLHF.

The rearrangement links TRBV6-5 to TRBJ2-1; D is ambiguous. Germline assignment: CDR1 MNHEY and CDR2 SVGAGI. Trimming removed 5 bases at V and 7 bases at J, with 6 bases between. The CDR3 loop spans 11 amino acids. CDR3 sequence reads: CASSPLNEQFF. The CDR3, as DNA: TGTGCCAGCAGTCCGTTAAATGAGCAGTTCTTC.

This clone was detected a few times. The chain couples TRBV19 to TRBJ1-1; perhaps TRBD1 as D (6 bases). Trimming took off 10 bases at V and 3 bases at J, with 15 bases between the two ends. The CDR3 covers 13 residues. The germline V gene has CDR1 LNHDA and CDR2 SQIVND (reference sequence). DNA of the CDR3: TGTGCCACGCAAGGGGGGGGATACACTGAAGCTTTCTTT. Amino acids: CATQGGGYTEAFF.

V is TRBV19 and J is TRBJ1-1; a possible D gene is TRBD1 (5 bases). The CDR3 is made up of 13 amino acids. Trimming pared 3 bases from V and 7 bases from J, leaving 12 bases between. Germline assignment: CDR1 LNHDA and CDR2 SQIVND (reference sequence). CDR3 protein: CASSMRRAGEAFF. The CDR3 DNA reads as TGTGCCAGTAGTATGCGCAGGGCCGGTGAAGCTTTCTTT. The complete variable domain, with remaining parts taken from reference TRBV19 and TRBJ1-1, reads DGGITQSPKYLFRKEGQNVTLSCEQNLNHDAMYWYRQDPGQGLRLIYYSQIVNDFQKGDIAEGYSVSREKKESFPLTVTSAQKNPTAFYLCASSMRRAGEAFFGQGTRLTVV.

The chain is built from TRBV5-1 and TRBJ2-1, with D possibly being TRBD2 (5 bases). V was clipped by 7 bases and J by 3 bases, with 8 bases between them. The CDR3 spans 12 residues. Germline CDR1 and CDR2: SGHRS and YFSETQ. The CDR3 coding sequence is TGCGCCAGCGGACGGGACTACAATGAGCAGTTCTTC. This sequence encodes CASGRDYNEQFF.